A single sample is the source of the 22 T cell receptor beta chains below, sequenced in a study of control samples from healthy donors and cancer patients. Clones were read by immunoSEQ multiplex PCR, and TCRdb kept only the in-frame ones, dropping some. The sample contains about 75,000 clones, around 84% of which appear only once. The sequencing input was blood. The receptors stem from a man over 45 in good health.

This rearrangement joins TRBV5-5 to TRBJ1-1; D gene unclear. The length of the CDR3 is 13 residues. The germline V gene has CDR1 SGHKS and CDR2 YYEKEE (reference sequence). V gave up 7 bases and J gave up 7 bases, with 17 bases separating them. The CDR3 DNA reads as TGTGCCAGCTGGGGTAGCCGGGAACATGAAGCTTTCTTT. Translated: CASWGSREHEAFF. Full variable domain (missing parts from reference TRBV5-5 and TRBJ1-1): DAGVTQSPTHLIKTRGQQVTLRCSPISGHKSVSWYQQVLGQGPQFIFQYYEKEERGRGNFPDRFSARQFPNYSSELNVNALLLGDSALYLCASWGSREHEAFFGQGTRLTVV.

The gene calls are TRBV7-5 and TRBJ2-7; the table's D call of TRBD2 was not tested on the DNA. TRBV7-5 is noted as a pseudogene. This CDR3 is built from 8 residues. The CDR3 bases are TGTGCCAGAAGCTTAGAGAGGTTC. This codes for CARSLERF.

The gene calls are TRBV6-2 or TRBV6-3 and TRBJ2-1; 11 bases map to TRBD2. The CDR3 totals 14 residues. With V trimmed by 6 bases and J by 6 bases, 4 bases remained unmatched. The V gene's germline CDR1 is MNHEY and CDR2 SVGEGT. Here the CDR3 reads CASSTGTSGNEQFF. The DNA of the CDR3 is TGTGCCAGCAGCACCGGGACTAGCGGCAATGAGCAGTTCTTC.

The chain joins TRBV27 to TRBJ1-5; D ambiguous. V dropped 0 bases and J dropped 1 base, with 10 bases sitting between them. CDR1 MNHEY and CDR2 SMNVEV come from the germline V gene (reference sequence). The CDR3 loop spans 16 amino acids. The CDR3 DNA is TGTGCCAGCAGTTTATCCTCGTCTCTCAGCAATCAGCCCCAGCATTTT. This translates into CASSLSSSLSNQPQHF.

This clone showed up just a few times. The chain joins TRBV6-6 to TRBJ1-5; 7 bases match TRBD1. Per germline, CDR1 MNHNY and CDR2 SVGAGI (reference sequence). Trimming removed 8 bases from V and 4 bases from J; junction bases left unmatched: 14. The length of the CDR3 is 16 residues. This chain's CDR3 is CASGRQGGFGNQPQHF. In nucleotides, the CDR3 is TGTGCCAGCGGTCGACAGGGAGGCTTTGGAAATCAGCCCCAGCATTTT.

The rearrangement uses TRBV5-1 and TRBJ1-2, with a weak D call TRBD1 (6 bases). Germline lookup yields CDR1 SGHRS and CDR2 YFSETQ. Trimming removed 7 bases from V and 2 bases from J, with 15 bases in between. The CDR3 is made up of 14 amino acids. The CDR3 reads CASVGGTSNYGYTF. The CDR3 DNA reads TGCGCCAGCGTAGGGGGGACCTCAAACTATGGCTACACCTTC.

The chain links TRBV2 to TRBJ2-3, with D possibly being TRBD2 (5 bases). CDR1 and CDR2 (germline): SNHLY, FYNNEI. The ends were cut back, 6 bases at V and 1 base at J, with 5 bases in the middle. CDR3 length: 12 amino acids. This CDR3 reads CASSGGTDTQYF. CDR3 coding DNA: TGTGCCAGCAGCGGGGGCACAGATACGCAGTATTTT.

V usage is TRBV27 and J usage is TRBJ2-1; 10 nucleotides align to TRBD2. From germline, CDR1 is MNHEY and CDR2 SMNVEV (reference sequence). The CDR3 is 15 residues long. V lost 6 bases and J lost 6; bases outside the gene matches: 8. CDR3 protein: CASRRAGGVPNEQFF. The CDR3 DNA is TGTGCCAGCAGGCGAGCGGGAGGGGTACCCAATGAGCAGTTCTTC.

V and J are TRBV19 and TRBJ2-2; 7 bases fit TRBD2. From germline, CDR1 is LNHDA and CDR2 SQIVND (reference sequence). The trim removed 3 bases at V and 6 bases at J, leaving 7 bases unmatched. This CDR3 is 15 amino acids long. This CDR3 reads CASSIRAAGSGELFF. CDR3 sequence (DNA): TGTGCCAGTAGTATTCGGGCAGCGGGATCCGGGGAGCTGTTTTTT.

This clone was observed a single time. The chain couples TRBV30 to TRBJ1-2; maybe TRBD1 (5 bases). Trimming left V 3 bases short and J 5 bases short, with 16 bases between. Germline values: CDR1 GTSNPN, CDR2 SVGIG (reference sequence). This CDR3 comprises 14 residues. CDR3 DNA sequence: TGTGCCTGGAGGGCTGGTGGCAGGGTTTATGGCTACACCTTC. Its translation is CAWRAGGRVYGYTF.

The chain carries TRBV2 and TRBJ1-1; D is perhaps TRBD1 (6 bases). The CDR3 extends over 12 amino acids. Germline V gives CDR1 SNHLY, CDR2 FYNNEI. Trimming took 7 bases from V and 1 from J, leaving 7 bases between them. CDR3 coding DNA: TGTGCCAGCACGGACAGGAACACTGAAGCTTTCTTT. Protein sequence: CASTDRNTEAFF.

V is TRBV5-1 and J is TRBJ2-1; D call uncertain. Per the germline V gene, CDR1 is SGHRS and CDR2 is YFSETQ. With 2 bases removed from V and 5 bases from J, the gap between germline ends came to 14 bases. This CDR3 spans 15 amino acids. The CDR3 sequence: CASSFSAATNNEQFF. The CDR3 nucleotides read TGCGCCAGCAGCTTCTCGGCAGCGACAAACAATGAGCAGTTCTTC.

A remark on this clone: Its ends do not fully match the called genes, so a read error is possible. The chain uses TRBV14 and TRBJ1-2; D remains ambiguous. In germline, CDR1 is SGHDN, CDR2 FVKESK. The CDR3 runs 13 residues. The chain's CDR3 is CASSQAINYGHTF. The CDR3 DNA is TGTGCCAGCAGCCAAGCGATCAACTATGGCCACACCTTC.

Only one count was recorded for this clone. The chain uses TRBV5-1 and TRBJ2-3, with D possibly TRBD2 on 6 matching bases. CDR1 is SGHRS, CDR2 YFSETQ, per germline. CDR3 length: 18 residues. Trimming pared 4 bases from V and 1 base from J, leaving 22 bases between. The CDR3 spells CASSDNALGTGGTDTQYF. The CDR3 nucleotides are TGCGCCAGCAGCGACAACGCATTAGGCACGGGGGGCACAGATACGCAGTATTTT.

The rearrangement links TRBV29-1 to TRBJ2-3; a possible D gene is TRBD1 (5 bases). V lost 3 bases, J lost 5 bases, and 9 bases lay in between. The CDR3 runs 12 residues. Germline V gene lookup returns CDR1 SQVTM and CDR2 ANQGSEA. CDR3: CSVDTQGDTQYF. The CDR3 nucleotides are TGCAGCGTTGATACCCAGGGAGATACGCAGTATTTT.

The CDR3 DNA follows: TGTGCCAGCAGCTTACCGGGAATGTCCAATGAGCAGTTCTTC. Amino acids: CASSLPGMSNEQFF. This chain joins TRBV7-3 and TRBJ2-1, with D tentatively TRBD2 (5 bases). This CDR3 has 14 amino acids. Germline CDR1 SGHTA, CDR2 FQGTGA. Trimming took off 2 bases at V and 6 bases at J, with 11 bases between the two ends.

The CDR3 region has the DNA TGCGCCAGCAGGGGACTAGCGGGAGATGGTACCGGGGAGCTGTTTTTT. It is translated as CASRGLAGDGTGELFF. The rearrangement joins TRBV5-1 to TRBJ2-2, with 14 positions matching TRBD2. V dropped 5 bases and J dropped 5; count of bases not matched to a gene: 5. This CDR3 spans 16 amino acids. Germline V gene sequence: CDR1 SGHRS, CDR2 YFSETQ.

The chain links TRBV27 to TRBJ1-1, with D unclear. Trimming shortened V by 8 bases and J by 3 bases, and 7 bases separated the two germline ends. CDR1 and CDR2 (germline): MNHEY, SMNVEV (reference sequence). This CDR3 is built from 11 residues. In DNA form, the CDR3 reads TGTGCCAGCGGTCCGGACACTGAAGCTTTCTTT. As protein: CASGPDTEAFF.

This chain connects TRBV4-1 to TRBJ2-7; a possible D gene is TRBD2 (6 bases). The V end lost 0 bases, the J end lost 2 bases, and 17 bases lay between the germline ends. The CDR3 is 17 residues long. Germline CDR1 MGHRA, CDR2 YSYEKL. CDR3 in DNA: TGCGCCAGCAGCCAAGATCGGCGGGGCGGGTTGGCCTACGAGCAGTACTTC. It encodes CASSQDRRGGLAYEQYF.

The chain combines TRBV18 with TRBJ2-5, with 7 bases that match TRBD2. There are 14 residues in the CDR3. J lost 4 bases, V lost 3 bases, and 5 bases had no gene match. The germline gives CDR1 KGHSH, CDR2 LQKENI. The CDR3 DNA is TGTGCCAGCTCACCTCGAGCGGGAATAGAGACCCAGTACTTC. This codes for CASSPRAGIETQYF.

A single count supports this clone. The CDR3 DNA reads TGTGCCAGCAGTACAAATCCGTTACAGGAATCACCCCTCCACTTT. Translation gives CASSTNPLQESPLHF. This rearrangement joins TRBV27 to TRBJ1-6; D is perhaps TRBD1 (5 bases). The germline V gene has CDR1 MNHEY and CDR2 SMNVEV (reference sequence). This CDR3 spans 15 amino acids. V was cut by 5 bases and J by 10 bases, with 18 bases left in between.

The V and J genes are TRBV6-5 and TRBJ2-2; 12 positions match TRBD1. The germline CDR1 and CDR2 sequences are MNHEY and SVGAGI. The CDR3 totals 14 residues. The V gene end was trimmed by 4 bases and the J gene end by 14 bases; junction bases not matched to a gene: 8. The CDR3 sequence is CASSSPAGTGGLFF. The CDR3 nucleotides are TGTGCCAGCAGTTCCCCGGCCGGGACAGGGGGCCTGTTTTTT.